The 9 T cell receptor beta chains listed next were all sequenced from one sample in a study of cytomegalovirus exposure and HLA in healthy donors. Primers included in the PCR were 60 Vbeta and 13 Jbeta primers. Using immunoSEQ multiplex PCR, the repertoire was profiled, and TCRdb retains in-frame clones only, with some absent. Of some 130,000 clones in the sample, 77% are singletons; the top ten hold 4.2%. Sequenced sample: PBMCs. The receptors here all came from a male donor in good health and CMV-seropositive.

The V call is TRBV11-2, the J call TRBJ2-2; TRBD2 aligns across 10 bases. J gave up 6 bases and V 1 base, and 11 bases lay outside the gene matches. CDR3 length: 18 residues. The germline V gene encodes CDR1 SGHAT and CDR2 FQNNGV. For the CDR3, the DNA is TGTGCCAGCAGCTTAGTGGCACCGGGACTAGCGATTGCCGGGGAGCTGTTTTTT. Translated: CASSLVAPGLAIAGELFF.

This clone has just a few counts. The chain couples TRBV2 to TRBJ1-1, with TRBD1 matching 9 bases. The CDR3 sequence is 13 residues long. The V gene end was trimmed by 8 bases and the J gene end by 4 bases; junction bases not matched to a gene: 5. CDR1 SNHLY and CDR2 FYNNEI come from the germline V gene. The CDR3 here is CASLGQGITEAFF. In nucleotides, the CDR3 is TGTGCCAGCTTAGGACAGGGGATCACTGAAGCTTTCTTT.

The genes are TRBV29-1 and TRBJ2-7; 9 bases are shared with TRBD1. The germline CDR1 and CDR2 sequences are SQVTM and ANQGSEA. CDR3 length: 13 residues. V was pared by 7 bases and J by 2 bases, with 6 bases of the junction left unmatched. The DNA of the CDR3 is TGCAGCGCTGGGACAGGGACCGCCTACGAGCAGTACTTC. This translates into CSAGTGTAYEQYF.

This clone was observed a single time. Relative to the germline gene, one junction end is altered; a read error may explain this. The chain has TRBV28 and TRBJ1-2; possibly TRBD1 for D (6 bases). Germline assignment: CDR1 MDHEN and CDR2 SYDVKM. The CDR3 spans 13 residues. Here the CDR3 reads CASRRGGELNPNF. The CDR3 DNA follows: TGTGCCAGCAGGAGGGGGGGAGAACTAAACCCAAATTTC.

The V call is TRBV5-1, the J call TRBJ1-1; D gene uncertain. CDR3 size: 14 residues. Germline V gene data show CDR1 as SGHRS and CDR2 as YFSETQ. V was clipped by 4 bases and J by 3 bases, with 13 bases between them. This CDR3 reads CASSLRGWDTEAFF. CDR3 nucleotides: TGCGCCAGCAGCCTCAGAGGGTGGGACACTGAAGCTTTCTTT.

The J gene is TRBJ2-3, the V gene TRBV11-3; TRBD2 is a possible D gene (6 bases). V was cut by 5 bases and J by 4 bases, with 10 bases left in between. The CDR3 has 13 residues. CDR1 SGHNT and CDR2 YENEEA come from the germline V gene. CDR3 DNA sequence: TGTGCCAGCAGCGGACTAAGGGCAGATACGCAGTATTTT. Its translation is CASSGLRADTQYF.

The CDR3 loop is CASSIGTSGGQETQYF. CDR3 nucleotides: TGTGCCAGCAGTATTGGGACTAGCGGCGGCCAAGAGACCCAGTACTTC. The rearrangement links TRBV2 to TRBJ2-5; 11 bases are a match to TRBD2. V shed 5 bases, J shed 1 base, and the junction held 6 bases outside the gene matches. The CDR3 runs to 16 residues. Germline V gives CDR1 SNHLY, CDR2 FYNNEI.

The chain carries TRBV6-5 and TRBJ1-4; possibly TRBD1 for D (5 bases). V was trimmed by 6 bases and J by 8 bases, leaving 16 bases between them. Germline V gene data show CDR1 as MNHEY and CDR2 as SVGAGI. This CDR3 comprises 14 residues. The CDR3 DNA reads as TGTGCCAGCAGGGAGGGGCCGGCCCACGAAAAACTGTTTTTT. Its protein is CASREGPAHEKLFF.

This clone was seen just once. The CDR3 spells CSVVTGLRETQYF. Here the CDR3 DNA reads TGCAGCGTTGTCACAGGGTTGCGAGAGACCCAGTACTTC. The rearrangement uses TRBV29-1 and TRBJ2-5; TRBD1 might be the D (6 bases). The CDR3 sequence is 13 residues long. Germline values: CDR1 SQVTM, CDR2 ANQGSEA. The V gene lost 4 bases and the J gene lost 4 bases, with 13 bases spanning the gap. The variable domain in full, with the rest retrieved from reference TRBV29-1 and TRBJ2-5, is SAVISQKPSRDICQRGTSLTIQCQVDSQVTMMFWYRQQPGQSLTLIATANQGSEATYESGFVIDKFPISRPNLTFSTLTVSNMSPEDSSIYLCSVVTGLRETQYFGPGTRLLVL.